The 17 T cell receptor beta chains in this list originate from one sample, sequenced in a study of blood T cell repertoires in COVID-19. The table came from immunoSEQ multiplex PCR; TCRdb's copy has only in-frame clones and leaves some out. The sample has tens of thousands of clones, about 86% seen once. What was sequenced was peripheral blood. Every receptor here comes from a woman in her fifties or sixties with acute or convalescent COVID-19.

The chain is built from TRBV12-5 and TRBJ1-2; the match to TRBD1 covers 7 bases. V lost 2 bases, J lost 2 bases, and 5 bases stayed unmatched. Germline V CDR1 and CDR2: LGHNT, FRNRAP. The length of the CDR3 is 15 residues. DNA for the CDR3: TGTGCTAGTGGTTTGCGAACAGGGGACAACTATGGCTACACCTTC. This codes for CASGLRTGDNYGYTF.

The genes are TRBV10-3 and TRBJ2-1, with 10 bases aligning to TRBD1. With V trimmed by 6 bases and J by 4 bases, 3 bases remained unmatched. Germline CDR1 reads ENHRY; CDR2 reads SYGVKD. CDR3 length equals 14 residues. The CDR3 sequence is CAISGQGVYNEQFF. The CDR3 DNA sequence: TGTGCCATCAGCGGACAGGGGGTTTACAATGAGCAGTTCTTC.

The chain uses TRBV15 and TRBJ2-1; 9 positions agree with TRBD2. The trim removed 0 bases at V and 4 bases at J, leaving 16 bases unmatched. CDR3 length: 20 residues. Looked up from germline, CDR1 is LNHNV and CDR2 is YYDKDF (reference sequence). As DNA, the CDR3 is TGTGCCACCAGCAGAGACCACCCCGGAGCTACTAGCGGGCGGTACAATGAGCAGTTCTTC. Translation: CATSRDHPGATSGRYNEQFF.

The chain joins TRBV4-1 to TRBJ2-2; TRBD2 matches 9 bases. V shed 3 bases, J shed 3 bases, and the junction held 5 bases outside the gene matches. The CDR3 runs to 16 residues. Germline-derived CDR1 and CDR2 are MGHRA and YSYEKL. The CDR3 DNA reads TGCGCCAGCAGCCACTATAGCGGGAGCTACACCGGGGAGCTGTTTTTT. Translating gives CASSHYSGSYTGELFF.

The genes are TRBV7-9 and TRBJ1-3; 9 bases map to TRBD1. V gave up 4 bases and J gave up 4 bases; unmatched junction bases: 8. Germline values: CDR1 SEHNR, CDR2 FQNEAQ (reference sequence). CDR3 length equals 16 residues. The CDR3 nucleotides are TGTGCCAGCAGCTCGTTAACTACAGGGGGCGGAAACACCATATATTTT. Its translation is CASSSLTTGGGNTIYF.

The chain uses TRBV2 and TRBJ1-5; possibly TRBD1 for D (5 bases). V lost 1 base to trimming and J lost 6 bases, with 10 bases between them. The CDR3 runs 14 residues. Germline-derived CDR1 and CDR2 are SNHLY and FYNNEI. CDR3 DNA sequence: TGTGCCAGCAGTGAAGAGCAGGGCACTCAGCCCCAGCATTTT. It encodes CASSEEQGTQPQHF.

DNA for the CDR3: TGTGCCAGCAGCCAATGGACCGGGACTATAGACACAGATACGCAGTATTTT. It specifies CASSQWTGTIDTDTQYF. The J gene is TRBJ2-3, the V gene TRBV4-2; 7 nucleotides align to TRBD2. Germline-derived CDR1 and CDR2 are LGHNA and YNFKEQ. This CDR3 contains 17 residues. V shed 2 bases and J 2 bases; nucleotides not matched to a gene: 10.

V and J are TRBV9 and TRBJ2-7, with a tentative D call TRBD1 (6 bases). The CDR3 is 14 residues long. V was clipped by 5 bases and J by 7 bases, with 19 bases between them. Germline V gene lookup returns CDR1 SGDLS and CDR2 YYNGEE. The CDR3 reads CASSLNRESREQYF. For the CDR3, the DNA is TGTGCCAGCAGTTTAAACAGGGAGTCGAGGGAGCAGTACTTC.

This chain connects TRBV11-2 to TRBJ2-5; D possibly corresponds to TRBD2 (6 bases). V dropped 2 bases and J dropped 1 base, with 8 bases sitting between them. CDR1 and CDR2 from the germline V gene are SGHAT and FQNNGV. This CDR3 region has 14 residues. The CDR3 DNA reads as TGTGCCAGCAGCTTACCGCGGGGCCAAGAGACCCAGTACTTC. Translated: CASSLPRGQETQYF.

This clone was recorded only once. CDR3 sequence: CASSQAGDRVRGDTQYF. CDR3 in DNA: TGCGCCAGCAGTCAAGCCGGCGACAGGGTGAGGGGAGATACGCAGTATTTT. The rearrangement joins TRBV23-1 to TRBJ2-3; TRBD1 agrees at 7 bases. TRBV23-1 is classed as an ORF, of uncertain function. The trim removed 2 bases at V and 5 bases at J, leaving 13 bases unmatched. This CDR3 region has 17 residues.

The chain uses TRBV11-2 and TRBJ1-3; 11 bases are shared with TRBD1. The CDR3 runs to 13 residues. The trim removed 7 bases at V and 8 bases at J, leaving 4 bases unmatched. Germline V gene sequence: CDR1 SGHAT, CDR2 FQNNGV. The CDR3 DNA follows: TGTGCCAGCAAACCGGGACAGGGGGACACCATATATTTT. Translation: CASKPGQGDTIYF.

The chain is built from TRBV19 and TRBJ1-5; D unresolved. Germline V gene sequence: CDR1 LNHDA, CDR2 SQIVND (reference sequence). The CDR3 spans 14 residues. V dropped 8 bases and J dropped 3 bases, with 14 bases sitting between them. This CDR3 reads CASSPREHNQPQHF. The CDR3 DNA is TGTGCCAGTTCTCCGAGAGAGCACAATCAGCCCCAGCATTTT.

CDR3 in amino acids: CASSRTWTGPYNEQFF. CDR3 nucleotide sequence: TGTGCCAGCAGCCGTACTTGGACAGGACCCTACAATGAGCAGTTCTTC. The chain combines TRBV7-2 with TRBJ2-1; 7 nucleotides agree with TRBD1. J gave up 2 bases and V 5 bases, and 9 bases lay outside the gene matches. The CDR3 extends over 16 amino acids. In germline, CDR1 is SGHTA, CDR2 FQGNSA.

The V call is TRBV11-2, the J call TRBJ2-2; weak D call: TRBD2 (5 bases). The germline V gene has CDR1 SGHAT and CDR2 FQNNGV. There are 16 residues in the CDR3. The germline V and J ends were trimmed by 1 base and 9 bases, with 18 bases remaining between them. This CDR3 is CASSLVAGGLGRELFF. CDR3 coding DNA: TGTGCCAGCAGCTTAGTTGCAGGAGGCTTGGGCAGGGAGCTGTTTTTT.

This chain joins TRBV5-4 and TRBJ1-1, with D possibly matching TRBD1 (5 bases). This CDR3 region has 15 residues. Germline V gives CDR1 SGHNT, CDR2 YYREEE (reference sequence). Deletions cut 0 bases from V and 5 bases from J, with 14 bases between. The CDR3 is CASSLALGEGTEAFF. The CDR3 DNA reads TGTGCCAGCAGCTTGGCGCTGGGGGAGGGGACTGAAGCTTTCTTT.

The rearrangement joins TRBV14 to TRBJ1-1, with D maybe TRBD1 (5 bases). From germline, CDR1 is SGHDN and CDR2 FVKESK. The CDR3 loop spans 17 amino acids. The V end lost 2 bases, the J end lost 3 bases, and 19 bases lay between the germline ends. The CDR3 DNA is TGTGCCAGCAGCCAACCTTCAATACGGGGCGGGGACACTGAAGCTTTCTTT. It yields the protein CASSQPSIRGGDTEAFF.

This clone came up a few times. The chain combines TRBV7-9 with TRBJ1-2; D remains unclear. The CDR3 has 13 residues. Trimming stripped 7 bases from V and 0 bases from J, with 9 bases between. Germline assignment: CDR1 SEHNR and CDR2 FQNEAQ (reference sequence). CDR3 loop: CASIEISNYGYTF. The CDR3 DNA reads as TGTGCCAGCATTGAGATATCTAACTATGGCTACACCTTC.